The 3 T cell receptor beta chains below all came from one sample that was sequenced in a study of cytomegalovirus exposure and HLA in healthy donors. The PCR contained 60 Vbeta and 13 Jbeta primers. Libraries were prepared by immunoSEQ multiplex PCR; TCRdb keeps only in-frame clonotypes and omits some of them. The sample carries 90,000 to 140,000 clones, around 75% recorded once. Sequences were obtained from PBMCs. The receptors stem from a man aged 35 to 55 in good health and CMV-seronegative.

The V gene is TRBV29-1, the J gene TRBJ2-1; a possible D gene is TRBD1 (5 bases). Germline V gene lookup returns CDR1 SQVTM and CDR2 ANQGSEA. CDR3 length: 14 amino acids. The V end was cut by 4 bases, the J end by 4 bases, with 14 bases between. The CDR3 nucleotides are TGCAGCGTTGGGGGCCTAGGACCTTACAATGAGCAGTTCTTC. This codes for CSVGGLGPYNEQFF.

In its sample, this clone was seen once. The chain employs TRBV7-3 and TRBJ1-1; D is unresolved. Germline lookup yields CDR1 SGHTA and CDR2 FQGTGA. The CDR3 runs 12 residues. V shed 5 bases and J shed 4 bases, with 8 bases lying between them. Here the CDR3 reads CASSPECTEAFF. The CDR3 DNA follows: TGTGCCAGCAGCCCGGAGTGCACTGAAGCTTTCTTT.

V is TRBV14 and J is TRBJ1-4, with 10 bases fitting TRBD1. The ends lost 4 bases at V and 3 bases at J; junction bases unmatched: 5. Looked up from germline, CDR1 is SGHDN and CDR2 is FVKESK. The CDR3 is made up of 16 amino acids. CDR3 sequence (DNA): TGTGCCAGCAGCCGTGACAGGGGGCTAGCTAATGAAAAACTGTTTTTT. Amino acid sequence: CASSRDRGLANEKLFF.